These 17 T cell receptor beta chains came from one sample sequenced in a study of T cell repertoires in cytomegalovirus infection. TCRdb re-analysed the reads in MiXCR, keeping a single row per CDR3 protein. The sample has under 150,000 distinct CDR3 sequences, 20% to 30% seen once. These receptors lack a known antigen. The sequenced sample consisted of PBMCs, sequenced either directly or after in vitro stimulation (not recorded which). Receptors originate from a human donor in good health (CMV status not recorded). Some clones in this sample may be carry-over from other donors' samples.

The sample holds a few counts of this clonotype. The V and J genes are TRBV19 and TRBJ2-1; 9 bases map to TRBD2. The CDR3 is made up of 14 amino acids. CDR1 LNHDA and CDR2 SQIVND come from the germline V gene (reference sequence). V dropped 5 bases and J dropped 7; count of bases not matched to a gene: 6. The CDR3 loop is CASSRRLAENEQFF. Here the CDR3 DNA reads TGTGCCAGTAGTCGACGACTAGCGGAGAATGAGCAGTTCTTC.

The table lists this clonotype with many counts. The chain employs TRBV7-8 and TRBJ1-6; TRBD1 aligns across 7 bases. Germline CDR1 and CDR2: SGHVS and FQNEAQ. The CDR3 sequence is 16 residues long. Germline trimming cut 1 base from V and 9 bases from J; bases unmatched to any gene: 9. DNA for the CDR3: TGTGCCAGCAGCTTAGACAGGGGACTCGGTGGTTCACCCCTCCACTTT. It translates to CASSLDRGLGGSPLHF.

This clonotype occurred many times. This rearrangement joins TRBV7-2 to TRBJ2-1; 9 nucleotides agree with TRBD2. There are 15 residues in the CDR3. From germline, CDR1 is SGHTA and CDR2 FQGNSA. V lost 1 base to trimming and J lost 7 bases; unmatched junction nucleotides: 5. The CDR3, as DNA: TGTGCCAGCAGCTTAGGTGGGACTAGCTCTAATGAGCAGTTCTTC. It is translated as CASSLGGTSSNEQFF.

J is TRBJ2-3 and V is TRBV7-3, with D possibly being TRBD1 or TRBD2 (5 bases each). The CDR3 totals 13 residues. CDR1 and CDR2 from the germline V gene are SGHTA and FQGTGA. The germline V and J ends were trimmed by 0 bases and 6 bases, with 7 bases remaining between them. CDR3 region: CASSLTGVDTQYF. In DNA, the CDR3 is TGTGCCAGCAGCTTAACGGGGGTGGATACGCAGTATTTT. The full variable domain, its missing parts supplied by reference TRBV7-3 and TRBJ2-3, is GAGVSQTPSNKVTEKGKYVELRCDPISGHTALYWYRQSLGQGPEFLIYFQGTGAADDSGLPNDRFFAVRPEGSVSTLKIQRTERGDSAVYLCASSLTGVDTQYFGPGTRLTVL.

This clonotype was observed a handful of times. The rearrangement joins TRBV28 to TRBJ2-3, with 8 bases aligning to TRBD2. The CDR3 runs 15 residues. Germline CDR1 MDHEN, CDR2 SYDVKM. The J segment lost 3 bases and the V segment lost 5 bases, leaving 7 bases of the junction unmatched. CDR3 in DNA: TGTGCCAGCAGTACCAACGCGGGAGGTACAGATACGCAGTATTTT. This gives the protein CASSTNAGGTDTQYF.

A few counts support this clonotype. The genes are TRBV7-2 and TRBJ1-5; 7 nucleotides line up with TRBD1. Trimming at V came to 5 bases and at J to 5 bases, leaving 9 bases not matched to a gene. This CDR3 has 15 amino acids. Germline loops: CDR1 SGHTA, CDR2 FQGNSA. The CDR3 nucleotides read TGTGCCAGCAGCCTTAAGACAGGGTCCCATCAGCCCCAGCATTTT. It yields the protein CASSLKTGSHQPQHF.

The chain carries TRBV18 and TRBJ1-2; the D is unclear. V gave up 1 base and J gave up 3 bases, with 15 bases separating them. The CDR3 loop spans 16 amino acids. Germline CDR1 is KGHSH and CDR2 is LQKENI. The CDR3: CASSPQSLSADYGYTF. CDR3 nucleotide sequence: TGTGCCAGCTCACCACAATCACTATCGGCAGACTATGGCTACACCTTC.

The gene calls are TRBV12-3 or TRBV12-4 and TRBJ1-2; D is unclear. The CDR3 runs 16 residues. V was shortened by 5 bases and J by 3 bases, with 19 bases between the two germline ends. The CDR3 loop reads CASSPGPRLQYYGYTF. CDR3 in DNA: TGTGCCAGCAGTCCCGGGCCAAGGCTACAGTACTATGGCTACACCTTC.

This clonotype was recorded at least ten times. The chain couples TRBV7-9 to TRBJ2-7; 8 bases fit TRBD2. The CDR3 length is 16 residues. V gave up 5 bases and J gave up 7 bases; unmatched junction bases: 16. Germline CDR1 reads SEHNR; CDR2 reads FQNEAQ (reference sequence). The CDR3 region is CASSPEEGLEAGEQYF. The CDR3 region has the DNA TGTGCCAGCAGCCCGGAAGAGGGACTAGAAGCGGGTGAGCAGTACTTC.

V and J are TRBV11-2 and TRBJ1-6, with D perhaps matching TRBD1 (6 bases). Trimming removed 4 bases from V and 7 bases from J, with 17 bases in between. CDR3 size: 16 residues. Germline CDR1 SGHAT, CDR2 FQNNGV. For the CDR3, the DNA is TGTGCCAGCAGCTCAAACTCGGACAGCTTCAATTCACCCCTCCACTTT. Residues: CASSSNSDSFNSPLHF.

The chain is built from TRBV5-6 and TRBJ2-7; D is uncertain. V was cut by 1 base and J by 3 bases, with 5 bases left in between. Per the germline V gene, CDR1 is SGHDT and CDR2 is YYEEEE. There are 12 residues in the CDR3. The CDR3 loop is CASSLKGYEQYV. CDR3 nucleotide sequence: TGTGCCAGCAGCTTGAAGGGCTACGAGCAGTACGTC.

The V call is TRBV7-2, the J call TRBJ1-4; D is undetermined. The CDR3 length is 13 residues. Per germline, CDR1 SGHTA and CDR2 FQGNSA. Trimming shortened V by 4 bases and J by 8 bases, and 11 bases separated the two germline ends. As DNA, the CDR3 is TGTGCCAGCAGCTACCAAGGAAGGGAAAAACTGTTTTTT. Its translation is CASSYQGREKLFF.

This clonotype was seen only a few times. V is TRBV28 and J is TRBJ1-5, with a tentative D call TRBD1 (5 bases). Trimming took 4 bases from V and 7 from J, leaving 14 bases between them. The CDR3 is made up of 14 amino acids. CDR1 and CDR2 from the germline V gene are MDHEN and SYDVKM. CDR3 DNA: TGTGCCAGCAGTTCGGAGAGCGGGGGGCAGCCCCAGCATTTT. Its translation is CASSSESGGQPQHF.

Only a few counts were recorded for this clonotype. The CDR3, as DNA: TGCAGTGCTAGAGATAGTATCCTAGCGGGAGCTCGAGAGACCCAGTACTTC. Translated: CSARDSILAGARETQYF. V is TRBV20-1 and J is TRBJ2-5; 10 bases fit TRBD2. V lost 0 bases and J lost 4; bases outside the gene matches: 11. The germline V gene encodes CDR1 DFQATT and CDR2 SNEGSKA (reference sequence). The CDR3 contains 17 residues.

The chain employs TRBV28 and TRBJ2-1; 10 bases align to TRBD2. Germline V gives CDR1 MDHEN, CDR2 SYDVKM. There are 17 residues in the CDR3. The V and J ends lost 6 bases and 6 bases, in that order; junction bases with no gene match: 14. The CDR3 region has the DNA TGTGCCAGCAGGGGCCCGGGTAGCGGGAGGTCGAGCAATGAGCAGTTCTTC. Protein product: CASRGPGSGRSSNEQFF.

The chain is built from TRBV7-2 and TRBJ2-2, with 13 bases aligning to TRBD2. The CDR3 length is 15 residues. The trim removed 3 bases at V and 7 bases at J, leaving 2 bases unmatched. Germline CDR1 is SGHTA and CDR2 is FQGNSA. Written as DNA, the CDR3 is TGTGCCAGCAGCTTGACTAGCGGGAGGCTCGGGGAGCTGTTTTTT. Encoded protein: CASSLTSGRLGELFF.

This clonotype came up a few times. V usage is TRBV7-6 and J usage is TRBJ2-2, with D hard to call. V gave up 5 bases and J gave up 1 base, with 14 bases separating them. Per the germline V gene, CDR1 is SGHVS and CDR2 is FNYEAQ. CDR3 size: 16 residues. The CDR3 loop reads CASSPHSNMNTGELFF. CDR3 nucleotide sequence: TGTGCCAGCAGCCCCCACTCAAACATGAACACCGGGGAGCTGTTTTTT.